The 19 T cell receptor beta chains in this list originate from one sample, sequenced in a study of Ad26.COV2.S vaccination and SARS-CoV-2 variants. Assay: immunoSEQ multiplex PCR; the TCRdb copy retains only in-frame clones and omits some. The table shows about 400,000 clones, with 75% to 90% occurring only once. The treatment: 19 received Ad26.COV2.S at low or high dose, single or two shots; about five received placebo; per-sample allocation not given. Sample collection was performed on day 63 after the first vaccine or placebo injection. The sample here was peripheral blood, taken in a trial of Ad26.COV2.S vaccine versus placebo. The receptors shown here come from a person between 18 and 60 years old who received the Ad26.COV2.S COVID-19 vaccine or a placebo.

The chain employs TRBV19 and TRBJ1-1; D is undetermined. Trimming took 7 bases from V and 4 from J, leaving 7 bases between them. CDR1 and CDR2 (germline): LNHDA, SQIVND (reference sequence). The CDR3 is 11 residues long. The CDR3 bases are TGTGCCAGTAAACGGACCACTGAAGCTTTCTTT. Protein: CASKRTTEAFF.

The chain links TRBV4-1 to TRBJ2-1; the match to TRBD2 covers 11 bases. The length of the CDR3 is 16 residues. From germline, CDR1 is MGHRA and CDR2 YSYEKL. With 0 bases clipped from V and 5 bases from J, the junction kept 3 bases outside the gene matches. The CDR3 loop is CASSQEVLAGDNEQFF. CDR3 nucleotide sequence: TGCGCCAGCAGCCAAGAGGTACTAGCGGGAGACAATGAGCAGTTCTTC.

The rearrangement links TRBV29-1 to TRBJ1-2; 9 nucleotides agree with TRBD1. The CDR3 is 17 amino acids. Trimming removed 4 bases from V and 6 bases from J; junction bases left unmatched: 18. Germline loops: CDR1 SQVTM, CDR2 ANQGSEA. The CDR3 DNA follows: TGCAGCGTTGGATGGATCGGGACAGGGAGAAGTGAAGATGGCTACACCTTC. It encodes CSVGWIGTGRSEDGYTF.

The chain employs TRBV9 and TRBJ2-2; D may match TRBD1 or TRBD2 (5 bases each). CDR3 length equals 15 residues. Per the germline V gene, CDR1 is SGDLS and CDR2 is YYNGEE. V lost 4 bases to trimming and J lost 0 bases, with 10 bases between them. The CDR3 nucleotides are TGTGCCAGCAGCCCCCGAGGGGCGAACACCGGGGAGCTGTTTTTT. It translates to CASSPRGANTGELFF.

The genes are TRBV11-2 and TRBJ1-2, with 7 bases fitting TRBD1. This CDR3 is 15 amino acids long. Germline V gives CDR1 SGHAT, CDR2 FQNNGV. The V and J ends lost 1 base and 8 bases, in that order; junction bases with no gene match: 10. The CDR3 loop is CASSLGGQEGWGYTF. The CDR3 DNA is TGTGCCAGCAGCTTAGGAGGACAGGAGGGATGGGGCTACACCTTC.

V usage is TRBV2 and J usage is TRBJ1-1; TRBD1 is a possible D gene (6 bases). CDR1 is SNHLY, CDR2 FYNNEI, per germline. CDR3 length equals 12 residues. Trimming shortened V by 4 bases and J by 10 bases, and 13 bases separated the two germline ends. The CDR3 loop is CASSAGEGGAFF. The CDR3 coding sequence is TGTGCCAGCAGTGCGGGAGAAGGGGGAGCTTTCTTT.

The rearrangement joins TRBV15 to TRBJ2-7, with 10 bases matching TRBD1. Trimming cost V 3 bases and J 3 bases; bases outside gene matches: 5. The CDR3 extends over 15 amino acids. Germline V gene lookup returns CDR1 LNHNV and CDR2 YYDKDF (reference sequence). The CDR3: CATSSKTGGYYEQYF. In nucleotides, the CDR3 is TGTGCCACCAGCAGTAAGACAGGGGGCTACTACGAGCAGTACTTC.

The chain employs TRBV28 and TRBJ1-2; 7 bases fit TRBD1. The CDR3 is made up of 14 amino acids. With 6 bases clipped from V and 7 bases from J, the junction kept 11 bases outside the gene matches. The germline V gene encodes CDR1 MDHEN and CDR2 SYDVKM. In DNA, the CDR3 is TGTGCCAGCAGGGACTCATACAGGGGCTCTGGCTACACCTTC. Translated, it gives CASRDSYRGSGYTF.

The CDR3 sequence is CSTKDRAEGDTEAFF. The CDR3 DNA reads TGCAGCACCAAGGACAGGGCCGAAGGGGACACTGAAGCTTTCTTT. This chain connects TRBV29-1 to TRBJ1-1, with 8 bases aligning to TRBD1. There are 15 residues in the CDR3. Per germline, CDR1 SQVTM and CDR2 ANQGSEA. V gave up 8 bases and J gave up 3 bases; unmatched junction bases: 14.

This clone has a single count. The chain has TRBV6-6 and TRBJ2-1; 7 nucleotides line up with TRBD1. J was trimmed by 14 bases and V by 4 bases; bases with no gene match: 5. Germline V CDR1 and CDR2: MNHNY, SVGAGI (reference sequence). This CDR3 spans 11 amino acids. The CDR3 nucleotides are TGTGCCAGCAGTTCCCCAGGGGGAAAGTTCTTC. This encodes CASSSPGGKFF.

The rearrangement joins TRBV7-2 to TRBJ2-2; D uncertain. The CDR3 is 14 amino acids. The germline gives CDR1 SGHTA, CDR2 FQGNSA. Trimming removed 5 bases from V and 7 bases from J, with 14 bases in between. The CDR3 bases are TGTGCCAGCAGCCGTCTCGTGTGGGGCGGGGAGCTGTTTTTT. Protein: CASSRLVWGGELFF.

V is TRBV30 and J is TRBJ1-5; TRBD1 matches 7 bases. The V gene's germline CDR1 is GTSNPN and CDR2 SVGIG (reference sequence). CDR3 length: 13 amino acids. Trimming took 4 bases from V and 7 from J; bases not matched to a gene: 7. CDR3 DNA sequence: TGTGCCTGGAAAGCAGGGGGAAGGCAGCCCCAGCATTTT. Its translation is CAWKAGGRQPQHF.

The chain recombines TRBV11-2 with TRBJ1-2, with D perhaps TRBD1 (5 bases). Trimming took off 5 bases at V and 3 bases at J, with 16 bases between the two ends. The CDR3 contains 15 residues. Per the germline V gene, CDR1 is SGHAT and CDR2 is FQNNGV. CDR3 loop: CASSPTTWGDYGYTF. The CDR3 DNA sequence: TGTGCCAGCAGCCCAACTACGTGGGGGGACTATGGCTACACCTTC.

The chain employs TRBV12-5 and TRBJ2-2, with 8 positions matching TRBD2. Per germline, CDR1 LGHNT and CDR2 FRNRAP. Trimming took 2 bases from V and 0 from J; bases not matched to a gene: 8. This CDR3 region has 18 residues. The CDR3 nucleotides read TGTGCTAGTGGTTTGAATCTCGGGAGGGCCCCGAACACCGGGGAGCTGTTTTTT. This codes for CASGLNLGRAPNTGELFF.

The gene calls are TRBV7-8 and TRBJ1-1; D call uncertain. This CDR3 has 12 amino acids. Trimming pared 5 bases from V and 1 base from J, leaving 5 bases between. Per germline, CDR1 SGHVS and CDR2 FQNEAQ. The CDR3 sequence is CASSHPNTEAFF. In DNA form, the CDR3 reads TGTGCCAGCAGCCACCCGAACACTGAAGCTTTCTTT.

This clone occurred once. V gene TRBV7-6 combines with J gene TRBJ2-7, with D perhaps TRBD2 (6 bases). The CDR3 has 15 residues. Germline V lookup: CDR1 SGHVS, CDR2 FNYEAQ. The V end was cut by 5 bases, the J end by 6 bases, with 20 bases between. This chain's CDR3 is CASSLATPGAGEQYF. CDR3 in DNA: TGTGCCAGCAGCCTCGCGACCCCGGGAGCGGGCGAGCAGTACTTC.

In this sample, this clone turned up once. V and J are TRBV5-4 and TRBJ2-7; 8 bases map to TRBD2. Germline V gene sequence: CDR1 SGHNT, CDR2 YYREEE (reference sequence). The CDR3 is 15 amino acids. The J segment lost 2 bases and the V segment lost 2 bases, leaving 6 bases of the junction unmatched. CDR3 DNA: TGTGCCAGCAGCTTATTCGGGAGGGCCGCCTACGAGCAGTACTTC. Translated, it gives CASSLFGRAAYEQYF.

V is TRBV4-1 and J is TRBJ2-7, with 7 bases matching TRBD1. V trimming: 0 bases; J trimming: 2 bases; junction bases outside the gene matches: 13. Germline CDR1 reads MGHRA; CDR2 reads YSYEKL. The CDR3 is 18 amino acids. The CDR3 reads CASSQEVGTASNTYEQYF. CDR3 nucleotide sequence: TGCGCCAGCAGCCAAGAGGTTGGGACAGCGTCGAACACCTACGAGCAGTACTTC.

The gene calls are TRBV19 and TRBJ1-4; the D is unclear. Trimming pared 3 bases from V and 1 base from J, leaving 15 bases between. The V gene's germline CDR1 is LNHDA and CDR2 SQIVND (reference sequence). The CDR3 has 17 amino acids. In nucleotides, the CDR3 is TGTGCCAGTAGTATGTCGGTAGGGTTGGGAACTAATGAAAAACTGTTTTTT. It specifies CASSMSVGLGTNEKLFF.